This T cell receptor (beta chain) was profiled in a study of blood T cell repertoires in COVID-19. Libraries were prepared by immunoSEQ multiplex PCR; TCRdb keeps only in-frame clonotypes and omits some of them. The sample records 50,000 to 75,000 clones, more than 65% being singletons. This clone has a handful of counts. V shed 6 bases, J shed 6 bases, and the junction held 12 bases outside the gene matches. Germline V lookup: CDR1 SGHAT, CDR2 FQNNGV. The CDR3 totals 16 residues. The V call is TRBV11-2, the J call TRBJ2-3; 10 bases are a match to TRBD1. What was sequenced was peripheral blood. This TCR derives from a human donor in a cohort sampled during active COVID-19. In nucleotides, the CDR3 is TGTGCCAGCAGTCCAGCTGGGGGACAGGGGCTTGATACGCAGTATTTT. It is translated as CASSPAGGQGLDTQYF.